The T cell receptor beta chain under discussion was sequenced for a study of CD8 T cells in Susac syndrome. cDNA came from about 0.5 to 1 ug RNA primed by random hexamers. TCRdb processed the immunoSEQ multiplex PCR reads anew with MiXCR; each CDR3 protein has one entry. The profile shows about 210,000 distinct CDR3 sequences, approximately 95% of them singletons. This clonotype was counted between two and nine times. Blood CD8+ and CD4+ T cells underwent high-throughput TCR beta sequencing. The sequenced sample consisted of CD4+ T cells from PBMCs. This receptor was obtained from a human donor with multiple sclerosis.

CDR3 in DNA: TGTGCCAGCAGCCTAGGCGGTCCCAACACTGAAGCTTTCTTT. Translated, it gives CASSLGGPNTEAFF. The chain has TRBV7-3 and TRBJ1-1; unclear D gene. V was pared by 5 bases and J by 2 bases, with 12 bases between. Germline CDR1 reads SGHTA; CDR2 reads FQGTGA. The CDR3 runs 14 residues.